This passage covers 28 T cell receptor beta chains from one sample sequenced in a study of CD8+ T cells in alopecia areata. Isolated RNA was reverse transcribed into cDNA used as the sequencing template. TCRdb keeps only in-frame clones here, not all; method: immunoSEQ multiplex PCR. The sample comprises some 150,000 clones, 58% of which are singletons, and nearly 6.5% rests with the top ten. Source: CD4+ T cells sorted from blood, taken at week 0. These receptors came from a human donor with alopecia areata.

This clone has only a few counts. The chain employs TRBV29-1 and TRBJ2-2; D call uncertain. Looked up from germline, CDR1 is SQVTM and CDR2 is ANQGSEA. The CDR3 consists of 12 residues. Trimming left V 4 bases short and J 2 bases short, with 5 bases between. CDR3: CSVVTNTGELFF. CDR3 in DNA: TGCAGCGTTGTAACTAACACCGGGGAGCTGTTTTTT.

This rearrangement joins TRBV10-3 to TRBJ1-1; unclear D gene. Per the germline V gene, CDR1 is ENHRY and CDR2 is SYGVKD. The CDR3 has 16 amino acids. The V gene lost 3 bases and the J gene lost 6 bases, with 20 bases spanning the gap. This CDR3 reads CAISDYHPAKNAEAFF. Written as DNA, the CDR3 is TGTGCCATCAGTGATTACCATCCCGCAAAAAACGCTGAAGCTTTCTTT.

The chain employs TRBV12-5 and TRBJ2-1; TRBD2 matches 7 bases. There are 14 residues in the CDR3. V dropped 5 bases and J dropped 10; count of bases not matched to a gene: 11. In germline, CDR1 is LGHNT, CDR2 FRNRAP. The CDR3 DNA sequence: TGTGCTAGTGGTCCGGGACTAACCCTTGAGGAGCAGTTCTTC. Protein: CASGPGLTLEEQFF.

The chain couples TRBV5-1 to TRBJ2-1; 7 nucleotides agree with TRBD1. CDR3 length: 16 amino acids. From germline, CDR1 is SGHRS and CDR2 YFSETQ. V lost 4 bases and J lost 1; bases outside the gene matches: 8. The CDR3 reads CASSTQGVGSYNEQFF. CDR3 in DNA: TGCGCCAGCAGCACTCAGGGGGTAGGGTCCTACAATGAGCAGTTCTTC.

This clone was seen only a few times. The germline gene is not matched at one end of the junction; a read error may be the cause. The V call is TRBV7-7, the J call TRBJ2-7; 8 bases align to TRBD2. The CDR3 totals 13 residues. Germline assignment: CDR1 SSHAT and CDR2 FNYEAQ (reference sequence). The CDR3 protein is CASSPTRGGEQYF. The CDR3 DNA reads TGTGCTAGCAGCCCCACCCGGGGGGGCGAGCAGTACTTC.

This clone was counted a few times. CDR3 protein: CAWSVGTTVYETQYF. CDR3 in DNA: TGTGCCTGGAGTGTTGGGACTACCGTCTATGAGACCCAGTACTTC. This sequence joins TRBV30 and TRBJ2-5; TRBD2 matches 7 bases. The CDR3 spans 15 residues. In germline, CDR1 is GTSNPN, CDR2 SVGIG (reference sequence). The trim removed 0 bases at V and 5 bases at J, leaving 9 bases unmatched.

The DNA for the CDR3 is TGCGCCAGCAGCCAAGATCTGACTAGCGGGGGGGCTACCAGGGAGACCCAGTACTTC. It yields the protein CASSQDLTSGGATRETQYF. This rearrangement joins TRBV4-1 to TRBJ2-5; TRBD2 agrees at 14 bases. Trimming at V came to 0 bases and at J to 5 bases, leaving 11 bases not matched to a gene. The CDR3 extends over 19 amino acids. The V gene's germline CDR1 is MGHRA and CDR2 YSYEKL.

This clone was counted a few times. CDR3 DNA: TGTGCCAGCAGCTTAGAGGCGGACCAGCCCCAGCATTTT. As protein: CASSLEADQPQHF. This chain uses TRBV7-9 with TRBJ1-5; D ambiguous. Germline CDR1 SEHNR, CDR2 FQNEAQ (reference sequence). The CDR3 has 13 residues. Deletions cut 1 base from V and 7 bases from J, with 8 bases between. Complete variable domain (other parts from reference TRBV7-9 and TRBJ1-5): DTGVSQNPRHKITKRGQNVTFRCDPISEHNRLYWYRQTLGQGPEFLTYFQNEAQLEKSRLLSDRFSAERPKGSFSTLEIQRTEQGDSAMYLCASSLEADQPQHFGDGTRLSIL.

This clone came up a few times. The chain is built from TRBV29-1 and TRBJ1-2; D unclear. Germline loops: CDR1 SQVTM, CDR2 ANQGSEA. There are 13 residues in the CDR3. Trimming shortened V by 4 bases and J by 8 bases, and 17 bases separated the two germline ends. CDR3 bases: TGCAGCGTTGGGGCAGGCCTGAAGTGGGGCTACACCTTC. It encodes CSVGAGLKWGYTF.

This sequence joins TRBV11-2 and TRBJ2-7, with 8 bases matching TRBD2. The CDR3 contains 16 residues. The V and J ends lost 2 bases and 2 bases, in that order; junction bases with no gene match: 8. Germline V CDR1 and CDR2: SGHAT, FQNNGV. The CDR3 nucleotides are TGTGCCAGCAGCTTAAGGCTTAGCGGGGCCCCCTACGAGCAGTACTTC. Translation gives CASSLRLSGAPYEQYF. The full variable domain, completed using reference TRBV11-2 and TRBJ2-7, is EAGVAQSPRYKIIEKRQSVAFWCNPISGHATLYWYQQILGQGPKLLIQFQNNGVVDDSQLPKDRFSAERLKGVDSTLKIQPAKLEDSAVYLCASSLRLSGAPYEQYFGPGTRLTVT.

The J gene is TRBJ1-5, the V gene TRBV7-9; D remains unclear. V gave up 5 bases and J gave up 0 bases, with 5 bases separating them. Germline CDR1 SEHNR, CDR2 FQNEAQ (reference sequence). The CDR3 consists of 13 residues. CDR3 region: CASSGHSNQPQHF. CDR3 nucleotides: TGTGCCAGCAGCGGGCATAGCAATCAGCCCCAGCATTTT.

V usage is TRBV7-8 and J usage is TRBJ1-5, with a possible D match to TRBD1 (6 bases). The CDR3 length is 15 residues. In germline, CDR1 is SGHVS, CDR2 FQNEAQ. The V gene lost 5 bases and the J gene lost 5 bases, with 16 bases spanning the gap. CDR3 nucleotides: TGTGCCAGCAGCCACTCAGGGGCGGGAGATCAGCCCCAGCATTTT. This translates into CASSHSGAGDQPQHF.

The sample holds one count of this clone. CDR3 loop: CATRAWGASSDTQYF. The CDR3 region has the DNA TGTGCCACCCGGGCATGGGGCGCTTCGTCAGATACGCAGTATTTT. J is TRBJ2-3 and V is TRBV13; the D gene is possibly TRBD1 (5 bases). The V end was cut by 10 bases, the J end by 4 bases, with 21 bases between. The germline V gene encodes CDR1 PRHDT and CDR2 FYEKMQ (reference sequence). CDR3 length: 15 residues.

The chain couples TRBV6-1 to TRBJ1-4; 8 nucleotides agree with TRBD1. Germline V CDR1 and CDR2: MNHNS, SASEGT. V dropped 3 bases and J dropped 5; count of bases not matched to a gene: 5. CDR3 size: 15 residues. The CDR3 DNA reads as TGTGCCAGCAGTGAGCGGACAGGGATGAATGAAAAACTGTTTTTT. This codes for CASSERTGMNEKLFF.

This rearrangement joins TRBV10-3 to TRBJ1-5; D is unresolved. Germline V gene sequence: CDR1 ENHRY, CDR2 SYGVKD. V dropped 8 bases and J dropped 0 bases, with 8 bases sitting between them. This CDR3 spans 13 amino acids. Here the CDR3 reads CAISGYSNQPQHF. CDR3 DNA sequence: TGTGCCATCTCTGGATATAGCAATCAGCCCCAGCATTTT.

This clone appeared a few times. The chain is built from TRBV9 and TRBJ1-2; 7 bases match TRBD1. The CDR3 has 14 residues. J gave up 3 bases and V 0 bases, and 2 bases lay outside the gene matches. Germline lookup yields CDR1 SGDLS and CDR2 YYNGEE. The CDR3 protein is CASSVDRGHYGYTF. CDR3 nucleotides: TGTGCCAGCAGCGTAGACAGGGGACACTATGGCTACACCTTC.

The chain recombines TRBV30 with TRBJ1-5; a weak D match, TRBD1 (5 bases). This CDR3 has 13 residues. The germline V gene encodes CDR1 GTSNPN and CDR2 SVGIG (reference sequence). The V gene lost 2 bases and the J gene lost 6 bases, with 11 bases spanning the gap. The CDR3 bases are TGTGCCTGGAGTCCGGGGGAGATTCAGCCCCAGCATTTT. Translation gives CAWSPGEIQPQHF.

CDR3 sequence (DNA): TGTGCCACCGAGGAACAGGGGAATCAGTACTTC. This sequence encodes CATEEQGNQYF. The genes are TRBV7-9 and TRBJ2-4; TRBD1 aligns across 7 bases. With 10 bases clipped from V and 12 bases from J, the junction kept 9 bases outside the gene matches. Germline CDR1 is SEHNR and CDR2 is FQNEAQ (reference sequence). The length of the CDR3 is 11 residues. Full variable domain (rest looked up from reference TRBV7-9 and TRBJ2-4): DTGVSQNPRHKITKRGQNVTFRCDPISEHNRLYWYRQTLGQGPEFLTYFQNEAQLEKSRLLSDRFSAERPKGSFSTLEIQRTEQGDSAMYLCATEEQGNQYFGAGTRLSVL.

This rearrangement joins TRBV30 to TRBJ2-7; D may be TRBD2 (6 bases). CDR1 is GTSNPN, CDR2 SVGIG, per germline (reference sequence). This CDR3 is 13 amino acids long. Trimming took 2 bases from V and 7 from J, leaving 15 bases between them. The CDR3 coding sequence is TGTGCCTGGAGTAAGAGCGGGTTTGGAGAGCAGTACTTC. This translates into CAWSKSGFGEQYF.

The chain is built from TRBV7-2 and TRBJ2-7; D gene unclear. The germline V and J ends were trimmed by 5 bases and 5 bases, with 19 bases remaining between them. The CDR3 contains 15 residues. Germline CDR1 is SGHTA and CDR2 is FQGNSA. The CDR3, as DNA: TGTGCCAGCAGCACCACGATGGATCTATACGACGAGCAGTACTTC. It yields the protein CASSTTMDLYDEQYF. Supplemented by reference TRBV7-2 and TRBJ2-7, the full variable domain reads GAGVSQSPSNKVTEKGKDVELRCDPISGHTALYWYRQSLGQGLEFLIYFQGNSAPDKSGLPSDRFSAERTGGSVSTLTIQRTQQEDSAVYLCASSTTMDLYDEQYFGPGTRLTVT.

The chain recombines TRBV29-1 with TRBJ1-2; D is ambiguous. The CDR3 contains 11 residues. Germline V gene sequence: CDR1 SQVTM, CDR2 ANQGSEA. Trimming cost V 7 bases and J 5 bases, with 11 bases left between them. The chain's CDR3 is CSAPIGYGYTF. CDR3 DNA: TGCAGCGCTCCGATAGGGTATGGCTACACCTTC.

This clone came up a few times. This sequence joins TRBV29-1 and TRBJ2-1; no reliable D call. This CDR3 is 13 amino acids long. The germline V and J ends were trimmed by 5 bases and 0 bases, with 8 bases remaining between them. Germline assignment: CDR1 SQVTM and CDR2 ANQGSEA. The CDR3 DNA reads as TGCAGCGTTTTCCGTAGCTCCTACAATGAGCAGTTCTTC. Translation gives CSVFRSSYNEQFF.

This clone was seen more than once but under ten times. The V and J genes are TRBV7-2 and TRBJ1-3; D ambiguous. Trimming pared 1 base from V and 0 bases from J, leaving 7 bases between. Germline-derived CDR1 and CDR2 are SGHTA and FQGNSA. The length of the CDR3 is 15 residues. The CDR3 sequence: CASSLEGFSGNTIYF. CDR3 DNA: TGTGCCAGCAGCTTAGAGGGTTTCTCTGGAAACACCATATATTTT.

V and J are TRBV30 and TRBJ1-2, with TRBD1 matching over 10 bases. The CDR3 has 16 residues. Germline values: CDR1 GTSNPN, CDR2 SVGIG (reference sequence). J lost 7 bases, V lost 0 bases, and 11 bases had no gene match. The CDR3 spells CAWSVFAGTGVRGYTF. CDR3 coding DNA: TGTGCCTGGAGTGTTTTCGCCGGGACAGGGGTCCGTGGCTACACCTTC.

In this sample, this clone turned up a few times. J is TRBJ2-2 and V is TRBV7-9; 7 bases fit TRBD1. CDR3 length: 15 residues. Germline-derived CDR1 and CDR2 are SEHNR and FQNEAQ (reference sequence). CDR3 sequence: CSLRKGQLNTGELFF. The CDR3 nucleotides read TGTTCTCTGAGGAAGGGACAGTTAAACACCGGGGAGCTGTTTTTT.

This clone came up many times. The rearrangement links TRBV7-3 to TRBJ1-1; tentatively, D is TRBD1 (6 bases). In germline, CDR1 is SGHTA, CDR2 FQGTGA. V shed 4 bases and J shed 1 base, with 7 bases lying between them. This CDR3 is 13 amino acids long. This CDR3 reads CASSSQGNTEAFF. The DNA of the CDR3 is TGTGCCAGCAGCTCACAGGGGAACACTGAAGCTTTCTTT.

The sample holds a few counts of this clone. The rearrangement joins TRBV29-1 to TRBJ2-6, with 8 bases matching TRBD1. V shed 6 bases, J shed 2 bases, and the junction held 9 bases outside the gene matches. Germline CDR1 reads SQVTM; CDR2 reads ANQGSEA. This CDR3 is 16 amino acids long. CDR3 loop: CSVVQGADPGANVLTF. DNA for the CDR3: TGCAGCGTGGTCCAGGGGGCTGATCCTGGGGCCAACGTCCTGACTTTC.

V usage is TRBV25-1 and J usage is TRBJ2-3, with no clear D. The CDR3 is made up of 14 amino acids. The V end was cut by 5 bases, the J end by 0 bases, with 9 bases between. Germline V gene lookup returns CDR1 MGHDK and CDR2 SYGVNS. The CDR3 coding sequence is TGTGCCAGCAGTTTGTCTTCCAGCACAGATACGCAGTATTTT. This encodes CASSLSSSTDTQYF.